The present entry profiles one TCR beta chain with its context. This sample was included in a study of CD8+ T cells in alopecia areata. For the study at large: Patients given treatment had severity scored by the percentage of scalp area affected.

The CDR3 is made up of 12 amino acids. V gave up 4 bases and J gave up 4 bases, with 8 bases separating them. The V gene's germline CDR1 is GTSNPN and CDR2 SVGIG (reference sequence). As for treatment: oral pan-JAK inhibitor, 5-10 mg twice daily. Reverse transcription of extracted RNA yielded cDNA, which provided the sequencing template. This table comes from immunoSEQ multiplex PCR, and its TCRdb copy is limited to in-frame clones, with some not included. The sample includes about 250,000 clones, over 45% seen only once; the top ten take more than 0.85%. This sequence joins TRBV30 and TRBJ2-1; maybe TRBD1 (7 bases). The clonotype comes from a human donor with alopecia areata. The sample consisted of CD4+ T cells sorted from blood, taken at week 52, from a patient treated with tofacitinib. CDR3 in DNA: TGTGCCTGGACAGGGGGGTACAATGAGCAGTTCTTC. This translates into CAWTGGYNEQFF.